This TCR beta chain comes out of a study of shared clonotypes between healthy human individuals. Looking at the study overall: The study used three CD4 naive, three CD4 memory, two CD8 naive and one CD8 memory plate per donor.

Each subset's genomic DNA was split evenly across several immunoSEQ plates. Data came from immunoSEQ multiplex PCR; TCRdb stores just in-frame clones and leaves some out. This sample carries 2 million to 2.5 million clones, about 95% of them seen once, and the ten largest clones take more than 0.95%. Naive CD8 isolation took CD45RO-negative cells positively selected for CCR7 and excluded terminally differentiated effector memory CD45RA+ cells. Germline assignment: CDR1 GTSNPN and CDR2 SVGIG (reference sequence). The CDR3 contains 14 residues. V was clipped by 5 bases and J by 2 bases, with 15 bases between them.

This chain links TRBV30 with TRBJ2-5, with D possibly TRBD2 on 6 matching bases. The origin of this receptor is a man between 18 and 29 years old in good health. Sequenced: naive CD8+ T cells sorted from blood. The CDR3 coding sequence is TGTGCCTGGGGTTTGGGGGGTTTGCAAGAGACCCAGTACTTC. Amino acids: CAWGLGGLQETQYF.